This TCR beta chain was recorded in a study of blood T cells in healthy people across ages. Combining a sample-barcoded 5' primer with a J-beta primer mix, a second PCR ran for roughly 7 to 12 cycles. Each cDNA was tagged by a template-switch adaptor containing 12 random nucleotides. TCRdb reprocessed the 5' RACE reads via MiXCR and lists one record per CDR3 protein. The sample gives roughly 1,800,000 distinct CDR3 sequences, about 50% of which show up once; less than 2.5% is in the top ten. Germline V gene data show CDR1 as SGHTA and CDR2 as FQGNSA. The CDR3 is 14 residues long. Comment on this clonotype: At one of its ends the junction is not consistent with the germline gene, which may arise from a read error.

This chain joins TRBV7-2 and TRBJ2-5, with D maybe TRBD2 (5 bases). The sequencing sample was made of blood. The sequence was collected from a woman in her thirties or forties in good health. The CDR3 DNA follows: TGTGCCAGCAGCGTAGCGCTGGCCCAAGAGACCCAGTACTTC. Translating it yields CASSVALAQETQYF.